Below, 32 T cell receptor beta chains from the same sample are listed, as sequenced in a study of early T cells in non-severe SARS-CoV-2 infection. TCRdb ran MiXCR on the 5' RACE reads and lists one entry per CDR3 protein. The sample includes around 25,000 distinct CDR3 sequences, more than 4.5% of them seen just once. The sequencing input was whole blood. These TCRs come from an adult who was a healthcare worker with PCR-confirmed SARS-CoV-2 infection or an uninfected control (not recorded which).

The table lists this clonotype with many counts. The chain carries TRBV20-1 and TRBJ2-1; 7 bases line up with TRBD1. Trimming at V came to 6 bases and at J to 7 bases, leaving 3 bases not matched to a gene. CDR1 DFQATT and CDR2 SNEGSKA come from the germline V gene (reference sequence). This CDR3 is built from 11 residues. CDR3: CSAPQGNEQFF. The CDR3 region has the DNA TGCAGTGCCCCACAGGGGAATGAGCAGTTCTTC.

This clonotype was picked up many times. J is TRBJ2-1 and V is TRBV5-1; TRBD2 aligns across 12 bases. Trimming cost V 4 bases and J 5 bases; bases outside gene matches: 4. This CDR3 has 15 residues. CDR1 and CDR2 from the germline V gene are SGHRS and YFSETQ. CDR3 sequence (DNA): TGCGCCAGCAGCCCTACTAGCGGGGGGAACAATGAGCAGTTCTTC. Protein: CASSPTSGGNNEQFF.

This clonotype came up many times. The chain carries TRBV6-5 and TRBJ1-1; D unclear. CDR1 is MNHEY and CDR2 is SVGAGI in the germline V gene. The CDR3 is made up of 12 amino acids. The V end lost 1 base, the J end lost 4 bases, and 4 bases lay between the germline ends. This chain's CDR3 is CASSYYGTEAFF. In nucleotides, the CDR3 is TGTGCCAGCAGTTACTATGGCACTGAAGCTTTCTTT.

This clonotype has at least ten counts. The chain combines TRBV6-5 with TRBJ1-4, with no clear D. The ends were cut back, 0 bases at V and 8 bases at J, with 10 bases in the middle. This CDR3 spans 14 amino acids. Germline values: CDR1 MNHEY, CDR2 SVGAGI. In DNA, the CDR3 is TGTGCCAGCAGTTACTCGAGGTCAGCCGAAAAACTGTTTTTT. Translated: CASSYSRSAEKLFF.

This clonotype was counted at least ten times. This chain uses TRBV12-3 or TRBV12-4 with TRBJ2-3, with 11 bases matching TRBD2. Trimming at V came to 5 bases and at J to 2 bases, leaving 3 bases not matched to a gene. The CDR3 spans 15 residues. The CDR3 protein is CASSISGRATDTQYF. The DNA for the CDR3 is TGTGCCAGCAGTATTAGCGGGAGGGCCACAGATACGCAGTATTTT.

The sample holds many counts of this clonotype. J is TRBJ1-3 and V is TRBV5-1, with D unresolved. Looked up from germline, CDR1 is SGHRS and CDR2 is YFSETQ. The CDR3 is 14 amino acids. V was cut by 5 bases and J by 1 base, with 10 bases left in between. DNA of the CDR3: TGCGCCAGCAGAAGGCAGGAGTCTGGAAACACCATATATTTT. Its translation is CASRRQESGNTIYF.

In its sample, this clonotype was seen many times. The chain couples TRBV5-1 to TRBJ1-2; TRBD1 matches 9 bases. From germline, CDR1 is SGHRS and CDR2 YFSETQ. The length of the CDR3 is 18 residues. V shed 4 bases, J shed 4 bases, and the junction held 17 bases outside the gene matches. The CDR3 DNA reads TGCGCCAGCAGCAACGTGGGACAGGGAGTAAAGGCCACCTATGGCTACACCTTC. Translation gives CASSNVGQGVKATYGYTF.

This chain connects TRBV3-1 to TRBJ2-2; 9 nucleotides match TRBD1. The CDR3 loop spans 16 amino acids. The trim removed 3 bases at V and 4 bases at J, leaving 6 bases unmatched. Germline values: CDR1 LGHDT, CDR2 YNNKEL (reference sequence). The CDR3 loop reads CASSHLNRGLTGELFF. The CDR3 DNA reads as TGTGCCAGCAGCCATCTCAACAGGGGGCTCACCGGGGAGCTGTTTTTT.

This chain's CDR3 is CASSQEEAGALRADTQYF. CDR3 sequence (DNA): TGTGCCAGCAGCCAAGAGGAAGCGGGGGCCCTGAGAGCAGATACGCAGTATTTT. The chain employs TRBV14 and TRBJ2-3; 8 bases agree with TRBD2. This CDR3 comprises 18 residues. Looked up from germline, CDR1 is SGHDN and CDR2 is FVKESK. Trimming took 0 bases from V and 4 from J; bases not matched to a gene: 12.

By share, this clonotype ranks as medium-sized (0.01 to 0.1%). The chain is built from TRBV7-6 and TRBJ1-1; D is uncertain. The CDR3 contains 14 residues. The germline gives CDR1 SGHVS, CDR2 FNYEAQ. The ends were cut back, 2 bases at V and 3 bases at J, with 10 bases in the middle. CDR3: CASSLSLMDTEAFF. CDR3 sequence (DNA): TGTGCCAGCAGCTTATCCCTCATGGACACTGAAGCTTTCTTT.

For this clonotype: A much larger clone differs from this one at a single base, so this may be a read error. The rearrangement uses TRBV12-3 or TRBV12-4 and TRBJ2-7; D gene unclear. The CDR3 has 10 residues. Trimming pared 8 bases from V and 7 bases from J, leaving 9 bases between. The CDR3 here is CASGSGEQYF. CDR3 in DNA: TGTGCCAGCGGAAGTGGTGAGCAGTACTTC.

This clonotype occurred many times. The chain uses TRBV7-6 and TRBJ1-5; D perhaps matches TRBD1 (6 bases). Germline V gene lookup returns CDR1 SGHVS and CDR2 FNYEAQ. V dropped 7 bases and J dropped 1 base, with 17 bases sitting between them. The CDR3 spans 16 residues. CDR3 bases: TGTGCCAGCATTATCTTAGGGGGAGCGAGCAATCAGCCCCAGCATTTT. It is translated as CASIILGGASNQPQHF.

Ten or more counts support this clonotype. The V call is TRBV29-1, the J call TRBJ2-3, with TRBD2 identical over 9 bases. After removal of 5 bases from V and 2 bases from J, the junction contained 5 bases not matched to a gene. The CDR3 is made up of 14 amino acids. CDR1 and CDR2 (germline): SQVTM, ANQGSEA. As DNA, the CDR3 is TGCAGCGTTTACGGGACTAGCCTCACAGATACGCAGTATTTT. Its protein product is CSVYGTSLTDTQYF.

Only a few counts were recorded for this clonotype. The CDR3 nucleotides are TGTGCCAGCAGTCTTCCCAGCGGGGGCCTAGCAGATACGCAGTATTTT. Its translation: CASSLPSGGLADTQYF. The rearrangement links TRBV27 to TRBJ2-3; 8 nucleotides agree with TRBD2. The CDR3 covers 16 residues. Per the germline V gene, CDR1 is MNHEY and CDR2 is SMNVEV (reference sequence). J lost 4 bases, V lost 5 bases, and 11 bases had no gene match.

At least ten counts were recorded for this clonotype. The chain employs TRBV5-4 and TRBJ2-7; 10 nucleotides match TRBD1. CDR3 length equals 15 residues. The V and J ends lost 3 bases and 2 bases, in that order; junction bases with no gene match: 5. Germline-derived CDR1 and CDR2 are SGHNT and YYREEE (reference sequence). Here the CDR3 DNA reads TGTGCCAGCAGCTACGGGACAGGGGCGCCCTACGAGCAGTACTTC. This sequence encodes CASSYGTGAPYEQYF.

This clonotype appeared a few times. The CDR3 protein is CASSLAYRNTEAFF. The CDR3 nucleotides are TGTGCCAGCAGCTTAGCTTACAGGAACACTGAAGCTTTCTTT. The chain couples TRBV7-8 to TRBJ1-1; the D is unclear. V was cut by 0 bases and J by 1 base, with 6 bases left in between. The CDR3 is made up of 14 amino acids. CDR1 and CDR2 (germline): SGHVS, FQNEAQ.

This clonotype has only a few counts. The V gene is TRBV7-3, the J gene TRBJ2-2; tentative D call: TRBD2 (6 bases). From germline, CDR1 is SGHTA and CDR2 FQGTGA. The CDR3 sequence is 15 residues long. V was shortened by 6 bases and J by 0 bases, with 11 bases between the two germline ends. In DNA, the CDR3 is TGTGCCAGCAGTTTTAGCGGCACGAACACCGGGGAGCTGTTTTTT. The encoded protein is CASSFSGTNTGELFF.

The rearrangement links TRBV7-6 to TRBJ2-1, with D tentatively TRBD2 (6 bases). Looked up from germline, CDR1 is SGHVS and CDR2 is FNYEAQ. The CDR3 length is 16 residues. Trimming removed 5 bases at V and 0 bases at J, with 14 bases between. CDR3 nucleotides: TGTGCCAGCAGCCCCAGGGACTTGAGCTCCTACAATGAGCAGTTCTTC. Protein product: CASSPRDLSSYNEQFF.

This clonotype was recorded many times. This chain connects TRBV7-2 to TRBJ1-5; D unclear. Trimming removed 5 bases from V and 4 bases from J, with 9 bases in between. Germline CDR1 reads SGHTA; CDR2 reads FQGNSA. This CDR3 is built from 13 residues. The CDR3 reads CASSRRQNQPQHF. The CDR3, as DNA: TGTGCCAGCAGCCGAAGACAAAATCAGCCCCAGCATTTT.

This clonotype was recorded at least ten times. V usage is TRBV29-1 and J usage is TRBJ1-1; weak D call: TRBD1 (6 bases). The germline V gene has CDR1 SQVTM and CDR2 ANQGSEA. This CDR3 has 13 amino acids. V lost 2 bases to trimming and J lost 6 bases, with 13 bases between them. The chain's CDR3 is CSVELRDRPEAFF. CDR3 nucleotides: TGCAGCGTTGAACTCCGCGACAGGCCTGAAGCTTTCTTT.

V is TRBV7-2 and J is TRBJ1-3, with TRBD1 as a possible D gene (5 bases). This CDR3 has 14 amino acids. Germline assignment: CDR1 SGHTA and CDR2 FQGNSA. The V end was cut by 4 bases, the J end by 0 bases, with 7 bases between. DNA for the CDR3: TGTGCCAGCAGCTGGGGGGACTCTGGAAACACCATATATTTT. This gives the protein CASSWGDSGNTIYF.

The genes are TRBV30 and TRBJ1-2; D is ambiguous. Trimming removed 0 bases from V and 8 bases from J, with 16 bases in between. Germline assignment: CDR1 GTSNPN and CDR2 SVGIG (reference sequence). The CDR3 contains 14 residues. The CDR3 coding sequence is TGTGCCTGGAGTGTAGACCCAGACCTTATGGGCTACACCTTC. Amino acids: CAWSVDPDLMGYTF.

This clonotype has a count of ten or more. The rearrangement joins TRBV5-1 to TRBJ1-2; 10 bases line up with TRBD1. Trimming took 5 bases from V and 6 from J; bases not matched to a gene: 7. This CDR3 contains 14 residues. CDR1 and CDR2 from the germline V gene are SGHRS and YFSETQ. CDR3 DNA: TGCGCCAGCAGTCCGGACAGGGGGATGGATGGCTACACCTTC. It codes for CASSPDRGMDGYTF.

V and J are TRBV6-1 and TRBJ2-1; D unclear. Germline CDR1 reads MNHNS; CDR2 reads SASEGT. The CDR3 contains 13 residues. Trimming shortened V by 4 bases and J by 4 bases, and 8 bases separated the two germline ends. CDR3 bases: TGTGCCAGCAGTGGTACGGGTTACAATGAGCAGTTCTTC. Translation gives CASSGTGYNEQFF.

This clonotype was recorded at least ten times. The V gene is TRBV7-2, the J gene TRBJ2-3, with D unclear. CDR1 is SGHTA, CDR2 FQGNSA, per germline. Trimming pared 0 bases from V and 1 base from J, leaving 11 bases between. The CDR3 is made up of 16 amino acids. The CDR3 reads CASSLAALRGTDTQYF. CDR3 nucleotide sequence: TGTGCCAGCAGCTTAGCGGCGCTAAGGGGCACAGATACGCAGTATTTT.

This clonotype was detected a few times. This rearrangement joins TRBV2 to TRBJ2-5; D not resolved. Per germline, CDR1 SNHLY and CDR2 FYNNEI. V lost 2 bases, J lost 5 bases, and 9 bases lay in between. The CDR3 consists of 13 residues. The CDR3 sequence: CASSEWKPETQYF. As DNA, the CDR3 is TGTGCCAGCAGTGAATGGAAGCCGGAGACCCAGTACTTC. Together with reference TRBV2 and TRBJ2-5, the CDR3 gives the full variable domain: EPEVTQTPSHQVTQMGQEVILRCVPISNHLYFYWYRQILGQKVEFLVSFYNNEISEKSEIFDDQFSVERPDGSNFTLKIRSTKLEDSAMYFCASSEWKPETQYFGPGTRLLVL.

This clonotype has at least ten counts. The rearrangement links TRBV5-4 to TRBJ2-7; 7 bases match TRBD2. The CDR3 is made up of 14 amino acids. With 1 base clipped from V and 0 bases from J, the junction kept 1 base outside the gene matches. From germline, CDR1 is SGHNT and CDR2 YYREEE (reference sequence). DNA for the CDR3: TGTGCCAGCAGCTTGAGCGGGAACTCCTACGAGCAGTACTTC. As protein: CASSLSGNSYEQYF.

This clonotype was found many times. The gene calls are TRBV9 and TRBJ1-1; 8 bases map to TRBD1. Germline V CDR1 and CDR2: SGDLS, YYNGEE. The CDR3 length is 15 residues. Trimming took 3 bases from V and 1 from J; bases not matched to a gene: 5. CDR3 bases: TGTGCCAGCAGCGCTTGGACAGGGAAGAACACTGAAGCTTTCTTT. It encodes CASSAWTGKNTEAFF.

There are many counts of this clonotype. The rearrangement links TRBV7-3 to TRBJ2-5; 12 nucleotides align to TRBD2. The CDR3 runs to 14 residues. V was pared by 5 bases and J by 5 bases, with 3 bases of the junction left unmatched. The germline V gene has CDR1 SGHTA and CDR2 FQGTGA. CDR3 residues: CASSATSGGETQYF. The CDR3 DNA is TGTGCCAGCAGCGCGACTAGCGGGGGCGAGACCCAGTACTTC.

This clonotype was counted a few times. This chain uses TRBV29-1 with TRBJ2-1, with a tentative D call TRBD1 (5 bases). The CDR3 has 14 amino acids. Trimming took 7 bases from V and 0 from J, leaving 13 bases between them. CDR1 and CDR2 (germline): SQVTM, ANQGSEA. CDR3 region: CSAEQGYSYNEQFF. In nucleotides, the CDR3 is TGCAGCGCCGAGCAGGGATACTCCTACAATGAGCAGTTCTTC.

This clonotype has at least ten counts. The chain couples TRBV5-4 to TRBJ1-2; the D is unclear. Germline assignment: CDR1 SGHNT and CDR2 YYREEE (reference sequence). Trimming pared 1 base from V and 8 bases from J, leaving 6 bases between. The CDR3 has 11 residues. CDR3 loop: CASSLSGGYTF. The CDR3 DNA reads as TGTGCCAGCAGCTTGTCTGGGGGCTACACCTTC.

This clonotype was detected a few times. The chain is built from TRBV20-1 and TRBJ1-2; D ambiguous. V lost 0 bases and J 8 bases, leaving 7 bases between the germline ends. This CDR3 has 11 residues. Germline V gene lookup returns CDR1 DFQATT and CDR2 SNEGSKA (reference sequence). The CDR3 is CSARDARGYTF. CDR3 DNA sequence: TGCAGTGCTAGAGATGCGAGGGGCTACACCTTC.